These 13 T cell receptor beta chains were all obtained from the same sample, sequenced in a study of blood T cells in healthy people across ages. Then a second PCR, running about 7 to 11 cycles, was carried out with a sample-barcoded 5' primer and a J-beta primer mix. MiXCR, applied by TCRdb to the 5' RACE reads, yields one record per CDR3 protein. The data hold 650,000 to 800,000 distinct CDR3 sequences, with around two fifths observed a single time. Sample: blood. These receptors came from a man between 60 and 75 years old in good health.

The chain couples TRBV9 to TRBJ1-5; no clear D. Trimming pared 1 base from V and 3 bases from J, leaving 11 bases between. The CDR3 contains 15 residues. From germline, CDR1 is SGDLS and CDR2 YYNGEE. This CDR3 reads CASSVQPDPNQPQHF. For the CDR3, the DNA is TGTGCCAGCAGCGTACAACCTGATCCCAATCAGCCCCAGCATTTT.

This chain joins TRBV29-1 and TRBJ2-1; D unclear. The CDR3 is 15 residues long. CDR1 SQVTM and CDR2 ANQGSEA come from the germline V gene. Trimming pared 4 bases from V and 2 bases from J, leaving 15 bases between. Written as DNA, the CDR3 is TGCAGCGTTGCCGGCGTCCACAGCCCCTACAATGAGCAGTTCTTC. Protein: CSVAGVHSPYNEQFF.

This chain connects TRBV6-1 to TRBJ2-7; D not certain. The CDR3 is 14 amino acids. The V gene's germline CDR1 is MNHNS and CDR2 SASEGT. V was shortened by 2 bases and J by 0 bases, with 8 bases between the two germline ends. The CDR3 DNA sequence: TGTGCCAGCAGTGAATCTTTCTTCTCCTACGAGCAGTACTTC. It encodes CASSESFFSYEQYF.

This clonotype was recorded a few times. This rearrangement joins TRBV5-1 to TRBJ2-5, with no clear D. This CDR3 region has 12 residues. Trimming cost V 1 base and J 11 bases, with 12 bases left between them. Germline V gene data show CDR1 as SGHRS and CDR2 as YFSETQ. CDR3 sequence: CASSLYGNEQYF. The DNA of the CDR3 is TGCGCCAGCAGCTTGTATGGTAATGAGCAGTACTTC.

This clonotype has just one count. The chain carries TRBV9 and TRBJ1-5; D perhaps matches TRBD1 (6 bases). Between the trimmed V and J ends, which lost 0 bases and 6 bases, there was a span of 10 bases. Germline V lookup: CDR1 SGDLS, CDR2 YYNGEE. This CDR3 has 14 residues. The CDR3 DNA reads TGTGCCAGCAGCGTAGGGGGGGGGCTTCAGCCCCAGCATTTT. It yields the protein CASSVGGGLQPQHF.

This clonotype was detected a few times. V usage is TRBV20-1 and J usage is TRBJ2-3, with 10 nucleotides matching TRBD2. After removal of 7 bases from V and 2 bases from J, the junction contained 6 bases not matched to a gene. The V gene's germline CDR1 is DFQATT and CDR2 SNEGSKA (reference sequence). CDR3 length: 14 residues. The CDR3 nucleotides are TGCAGTGTCACAGGGACTAGCGACACAGATACGCAGTATTTT. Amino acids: CSVTGTSDTDTQYF.

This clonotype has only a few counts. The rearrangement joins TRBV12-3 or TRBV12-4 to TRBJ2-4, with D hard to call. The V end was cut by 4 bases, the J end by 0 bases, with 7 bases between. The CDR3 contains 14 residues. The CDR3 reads CASSSFLAKNIQYF. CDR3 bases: TGTGCCAGCAGTTCCTTTTTAGCCAAAAACATTCAGTACTTC.

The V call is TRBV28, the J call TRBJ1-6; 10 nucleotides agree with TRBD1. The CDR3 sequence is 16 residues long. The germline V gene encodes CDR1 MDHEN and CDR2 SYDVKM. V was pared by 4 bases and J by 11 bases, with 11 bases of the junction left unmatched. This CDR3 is CASSSQGDRGLAPLHF. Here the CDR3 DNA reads TGTGCCAGCAGTTCACAGGGGGACAGGGGCCTCGCACCCCTCCACTTT. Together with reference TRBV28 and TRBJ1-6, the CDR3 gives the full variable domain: DVKVTQSSRYLVKRTGEKVFLECVQDMDHENMFWYRQDPGLGLRLIYFSYDVKMKEKGDIPEGYSVSREKKERFSLILESASTNQTSMYLCASSSQGDRGLAPLHFGNGTRLTVT.

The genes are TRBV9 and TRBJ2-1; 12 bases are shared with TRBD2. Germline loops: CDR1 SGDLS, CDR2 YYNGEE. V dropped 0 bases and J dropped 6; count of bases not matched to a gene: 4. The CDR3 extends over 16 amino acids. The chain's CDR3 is CASSVATSGGPNEQFF. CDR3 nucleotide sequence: TGTGCCAGCAGCGTAGCAACTAGCGGGGGGCCCAATGAGCAGTTCTTC.

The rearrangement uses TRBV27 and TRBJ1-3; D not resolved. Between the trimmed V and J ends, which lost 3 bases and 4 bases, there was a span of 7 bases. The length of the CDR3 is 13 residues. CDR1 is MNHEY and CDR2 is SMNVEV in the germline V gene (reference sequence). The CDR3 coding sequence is TGTGCCAGCAGTTTTTTCCCCGGAAACACCATATATTTT. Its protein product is CASSFFPGNTIYF.

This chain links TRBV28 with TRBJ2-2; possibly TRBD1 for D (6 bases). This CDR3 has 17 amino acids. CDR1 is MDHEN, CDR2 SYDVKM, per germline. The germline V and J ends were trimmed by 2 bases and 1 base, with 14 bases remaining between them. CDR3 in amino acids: CASSLMSGGQNTGELFF. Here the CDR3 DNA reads TGTGCCAGCAGTTTAATGAGTGGGGGCCAGAACACCGGGGAGCTGTTTTTT.

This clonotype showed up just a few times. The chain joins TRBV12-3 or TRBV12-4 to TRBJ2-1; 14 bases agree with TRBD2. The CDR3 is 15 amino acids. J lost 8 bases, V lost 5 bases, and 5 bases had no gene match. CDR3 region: CASSRLAGGFDEQFF. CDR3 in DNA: TGTGCCAGCAGTCGACTAGCGGGGGGGTTCGATGAGCAGTTCTTC.

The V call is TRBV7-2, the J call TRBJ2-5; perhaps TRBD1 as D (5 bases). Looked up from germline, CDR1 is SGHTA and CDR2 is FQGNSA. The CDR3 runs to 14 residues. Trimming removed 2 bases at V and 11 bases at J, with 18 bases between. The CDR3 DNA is TGTGCCAGCAGCTTAACAGGCCTTAGCAATCAGCAGTACTTC. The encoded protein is CASSLTGLSNQQYF.